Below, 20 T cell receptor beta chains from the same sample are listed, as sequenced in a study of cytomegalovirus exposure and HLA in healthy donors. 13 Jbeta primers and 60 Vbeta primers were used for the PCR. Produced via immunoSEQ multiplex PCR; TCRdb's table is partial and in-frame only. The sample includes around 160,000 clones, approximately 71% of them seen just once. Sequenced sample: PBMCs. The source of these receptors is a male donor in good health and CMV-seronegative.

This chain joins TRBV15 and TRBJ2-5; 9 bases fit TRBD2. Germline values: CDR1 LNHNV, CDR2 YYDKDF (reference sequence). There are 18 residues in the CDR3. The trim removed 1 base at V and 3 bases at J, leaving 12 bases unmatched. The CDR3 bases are TGTGCCACCAGCAGAGGTCTCCTAGGCGGGGGGGCCGAAGAGACCCAGTACTTC. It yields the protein CATSRGLLGGGAEETQYF.

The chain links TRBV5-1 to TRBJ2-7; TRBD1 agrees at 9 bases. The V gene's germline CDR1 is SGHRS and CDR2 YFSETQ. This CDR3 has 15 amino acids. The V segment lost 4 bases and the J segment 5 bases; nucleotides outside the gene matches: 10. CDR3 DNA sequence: TGCGCCAGCAGCGTAGGGACAGGGAATTTTAACGAGCAGTACTTC. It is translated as CASSVGTGNFNEQYF.

The CDR3 sequence: CSVEDGGGAYVNEQFF. In DNA form, the CDR3 reads TGCAGCGTTGAAGATGGAGGGGGGGCGTATGTTAATGAGCAGTTCTTC. This sequence joins TRBV29-1 and TRBJ2-1, with D possibly TRBD2 on 7 matching bases. The germline V gene has CDR1 SQVTM and CDR2 ANQGSEA. Between the trimmed V and J ends, which lost 0 bases and 7 bases, there was a span of 19 bases. The CDR3 consists of 16 residues.

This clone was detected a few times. The CDR3 loop is CATTSAREQYF. The CDR3 nucleotides are TGTGCCACGACTAGCGCACGCGAGCAGTACTTC. V is TRBV28 and J is TRBJ2-7, with TRBD2 identical over 8 bases. The V segment lost 10 bases and the J segment 6 bases; nucleotides outside the gene matches: 5. CDR3 size: 11 residues. CDR1 is MDHEN and CDR2 is SYDVKM in the germline V gene.

The CDR3 coding sequence is TGTGCCATCAGTTCTACAGCCACCGGGGAGCTGTTTTTT. The encoded protein is CAISSTATGELFF. V usage is TRBV10-3 and J usage is TRBJ2-2; D ambiguous. Trimming took 5 bases from V and 4 from J, leaving 8 bases between them. Germline CDR1 and CDR2: ENHRY and SYGVKD. The CDR3 extends over 13 amino acids.

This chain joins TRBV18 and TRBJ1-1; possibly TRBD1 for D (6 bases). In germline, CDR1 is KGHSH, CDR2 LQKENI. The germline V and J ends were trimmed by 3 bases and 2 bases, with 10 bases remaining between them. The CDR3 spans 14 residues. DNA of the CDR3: TGTGCCAGCTCACCTACAGGGATCAACACTGAAGCTTTCTTT. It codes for CASSPTGINTEAFF.

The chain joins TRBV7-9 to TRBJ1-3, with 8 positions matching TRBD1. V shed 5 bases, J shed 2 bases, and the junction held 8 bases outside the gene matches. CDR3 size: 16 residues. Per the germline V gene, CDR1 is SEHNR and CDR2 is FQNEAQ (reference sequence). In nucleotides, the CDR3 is TGTGCCAGCAGCCCCCCCCAGACAGGGGCTGGAAACACCATATATTTT. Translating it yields CASSPPQTGAGNTIYF. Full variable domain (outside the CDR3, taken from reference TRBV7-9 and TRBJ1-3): DTGVSQNPRHKITKRGQNVTFRCDPISEHNRLYWYRQTLGQGPEFLTYFQNEAQLEKSRLLSDRFSAERPKGSFSTLEIQRTEQGDSAMYLCASSPPQTGAGNTIYFGEGSWLTVV.

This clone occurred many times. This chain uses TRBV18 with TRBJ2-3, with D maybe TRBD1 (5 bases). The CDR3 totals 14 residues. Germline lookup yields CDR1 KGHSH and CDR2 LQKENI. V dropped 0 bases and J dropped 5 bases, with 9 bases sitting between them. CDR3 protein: CASSPPRVGDTQYF. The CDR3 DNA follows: TGTGCCAGCTCACCACCCAGGGTGGGAGATACGCAGTATTTT.

As DNA, the CDR3 is TGTGCCATCAGACCCGGACAGGGTGTATCCTATAATTCACCCCTCCACTTT. Encoded protein: CAIRPGQGVSYNSPLHF. The rearrangement uses TRBV10-3 and TRBJ1-6, with 8 bases lining up with TRBD1. Germline V gives CDR1 ENHRY, CDR2 SYGVKD. V shed 6 bases and J 1 base; nucleotides not matched to a gene: 8. This CDR3 is 17 amino acids long.

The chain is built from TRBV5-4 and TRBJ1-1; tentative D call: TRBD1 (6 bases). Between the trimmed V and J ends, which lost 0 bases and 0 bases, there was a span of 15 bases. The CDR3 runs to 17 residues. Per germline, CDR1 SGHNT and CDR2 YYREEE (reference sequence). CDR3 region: CASSLVGFGTLNTEAFF. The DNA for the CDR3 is TGTGCCAGCAGCTTGGTAGGGTTCGGGACATTGAACACTGAAGCTTTCTTT.

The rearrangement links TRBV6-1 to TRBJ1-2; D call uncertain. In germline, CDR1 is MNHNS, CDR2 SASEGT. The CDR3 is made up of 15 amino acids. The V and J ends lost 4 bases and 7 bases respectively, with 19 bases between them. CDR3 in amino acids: CASSAGSQIRCGYTF. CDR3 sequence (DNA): TGTGCCAGCAGTGCCGGGAGTCAAATTAGATGTGGCTACACCTTC.

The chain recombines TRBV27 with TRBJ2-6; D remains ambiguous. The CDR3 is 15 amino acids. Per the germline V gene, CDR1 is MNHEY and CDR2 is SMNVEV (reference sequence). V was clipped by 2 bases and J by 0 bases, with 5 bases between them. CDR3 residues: CASSLQVSGANVLTF. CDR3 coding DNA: TGTGCCAGCAGTTTACAGGTCTCTGGGGCCAACGTCCTGACTTTC.

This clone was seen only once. The CDR3 DNA reads TGTGCCAGCAGTTTCAACAGTAACTATGGCTACACCTTC. It encodes CASSFNSNYGYTF. The chain joins TRBV28 to TRBJ1-2; D not certain. The length of the CDR3 is 13 residues. The V and J ends lost 3 bases and 1 base respectively, with 6 bases between them. Germline CDR1 reads MDHEN; CDR2 reads SYDVKM.

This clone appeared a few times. CDR3 amino acids: CASSRGTTEAFF. CDR3 coding DNA: TGTGCCAGCAGTAGGGGGACCACTGAAGCTTTCTTT. The chain couples TRBV6-5 to TRBJ1-1; D might be TRBD1 (6 bases). V was clipped by 5 bases and J by 4 bases, with 8 bases between them. The germline V gene encodes CDR1 MNHEY and CDR2 SVGAGI. CDR3 size: 12 residues.

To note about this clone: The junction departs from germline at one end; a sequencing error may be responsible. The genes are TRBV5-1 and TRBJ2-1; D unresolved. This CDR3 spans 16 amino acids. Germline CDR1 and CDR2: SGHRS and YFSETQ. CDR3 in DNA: TGCGCCAGCAGCCCGGTCGACCACAGCTCCTACAATAAGCAGTTCTTC. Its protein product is CASSPVDHSSYNKQFF.

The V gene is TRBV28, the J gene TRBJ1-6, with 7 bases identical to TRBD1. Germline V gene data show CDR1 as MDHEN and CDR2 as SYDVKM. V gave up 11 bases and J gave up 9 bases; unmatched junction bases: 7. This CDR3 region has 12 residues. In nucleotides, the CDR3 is TGTGCCGCGGCAGGGGGGACTTCACCCCTCCACTTT. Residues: CAAAGGTSPLHF.

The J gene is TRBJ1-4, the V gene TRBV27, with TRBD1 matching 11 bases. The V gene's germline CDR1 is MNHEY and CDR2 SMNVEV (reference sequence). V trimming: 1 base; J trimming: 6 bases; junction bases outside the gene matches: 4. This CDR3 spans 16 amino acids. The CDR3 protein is CASSLWGTGGDEKLFF. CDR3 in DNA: TGTGCCAGCAGTTTATGGGGGACAGGGGGGGATGAAAAACTGTTTTTT.

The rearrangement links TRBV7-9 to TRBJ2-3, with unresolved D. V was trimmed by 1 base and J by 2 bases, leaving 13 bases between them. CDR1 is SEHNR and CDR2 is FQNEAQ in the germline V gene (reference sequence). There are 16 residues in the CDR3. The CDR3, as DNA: TGTGCCAGCAGCTTAGGATTAGCATCCCCCACAGATACGCAGTATTTT. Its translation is CASSLGLASPTDTQYF.

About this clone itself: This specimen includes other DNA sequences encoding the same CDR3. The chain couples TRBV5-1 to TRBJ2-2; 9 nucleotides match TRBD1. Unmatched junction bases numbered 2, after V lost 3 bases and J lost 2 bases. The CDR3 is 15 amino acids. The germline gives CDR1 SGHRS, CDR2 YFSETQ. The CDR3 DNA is TGCGCCAGCAGCTCGGGACAGGGAAACACCGGGGAGCTGTTTTTT. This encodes CASSSGQGNTGELFF.

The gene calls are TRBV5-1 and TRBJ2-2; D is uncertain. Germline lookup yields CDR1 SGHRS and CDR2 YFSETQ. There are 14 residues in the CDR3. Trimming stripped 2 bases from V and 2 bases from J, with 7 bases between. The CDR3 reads CASSLRSNTGELFF. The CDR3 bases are TGCGCCAGCAGCTTACGGTCAAACACCGGGGAGCTGTTTTTT. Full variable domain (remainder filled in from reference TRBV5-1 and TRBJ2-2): KAGVTQTPRYLIKTRGQQVTLSCSPISGHRSVSWYQQTPGQGLQFLFEYFSETQRNKGNFPGRFSGRQFSNSRSEMNVSTLELGDSALYLCASSLRSNTGELFFGEGSRLTVL.